This T cell receptor (beta chain) is drawn from a study of Ad26.COV2.S vaccination and SARS-CoV-2 variants (dated by TCRdb to the early 2020s). For context, the study as a whole: Vaccine-arm donors were drawn from COV1001, a multicentre, randomized, double-blind, placebo-controlled phase I-IIa trial of Ad26.COV2.S in healthy adults. The TCR-sequenced set comprised roughly 30 samples: some 19 Ad26.COV2.S vaccine recipients, 5 placebo recipients and 8 SARS-CoV-2 convalescent individuals. TCRbeta repertoire sequencing was used to assess the specificity and breadth of SARS-CoV-2-reactive T cell receptors after Ad26.COV2.S vaccination. Dosing of Ad26.COV2.S was intramuscular, at either 5x10^10 or 1x10^11 viral particles, delivered as one shot or as two shots spaced 56 days apart. Investigators did not know the trial group allocation while performing experiments and assessing outcomes. Trial participants were randomized into five groups of five, in which low-dose or high-dose Ad26.COV2.S was given once or twice, or placebo was given on both occasions.

This clone was seen more than once but under ten times. The clone's antigen remains unknown. One base away there is no much larger clone; base qualities are not given. What the work shows at the level of the full study, not this receptor alone: According to the authors, total T cell responses may have been underestimated by the TCR breadth and depth analyses. Vaccine and placebo recipients had comparable non-spike TCR breadth, which fits with the vaccine containing only spike. Substantial breadth of spike-specific CD8+ and CD4+ T cell responses was reported after vaccination. Spike-specific TCR breadth was higher in Ad26.COV2.S recipients than in placebo recipients (P = 0.0014). The study was not powered to compare responses between vaccine doses or regimens.

The sample's treatment or condition label, decoded: 15 to 20 received Ad26.COV2.S at low or high dose, single or two shots; a few received placebo; per-sample allocation not given. Repertoires of vaccine and placebo recipients were sequenced from samples collected on day 63 after the first injection. Cohort 1b enrolled around 24 adults aged 18-55 years at a single site in Boston, USA, between 29 July and 7 August 2020. Ad26.COV2.S was a replication-incompetent adenovirus type 26 vector expressing a prefusion-stabilized SARS-CoV-2 spike protein from the original Wuhan strain. TCRbeta CDR3 regions were sequenced with the immunoSEQ Assay. After extraction, genomic DNA underwent amplification by bias-controlled multiplex PCR, followed by high-throughput sequencing. Per the authors' processing: To quantify the absolute abundance of every unique TCRbeta CDR3 region, sequences were collapsed and filtered. Usable DNA was measured by amplifying reference genes present in all nucleated cells, and TCRbeta template counts were normalized to that usable DNA to estimate T cell fraction. Repertoire TCRs were annotated as SARS-CoV-2-specific when V gene, CDR3 amino acid sequence and J gene were exactly matched to a known reactive TCR set. The reference SARS-CoV-2 TCR set came from MIRA and was filtered for enrichment in COVID-19-positive ImmuneCODE repertoires, removing public or cross-reactive TCRs. Using the MIRA antigens, annotated TCRs were further analysed by specific ORF or by position within an ORF. Breadth was defined as the number of annotated unique rearrangements divided by the total number of unique productive rearrangements, and depth was defined as the summed frequency of the annotated unique rearrangements. Two-sided Wilcoxon rank-sum tests were used to compare TCR breadth between groups. What TCRdb holds here is the immuneACCESS table cut down to in-frame rearrangements. Part of the clones is not present; checked against another copy, under half of the missing clones reflect an unresolved V gene, and the others are unexplained. V and J calls and clone size are given by that table; D and trimming were obtained from the DNA. In all, the sample holds some 350,000 clones, and 70% to 90% of those were seen once. Jointly, the top ten make up 3% to 4% of the sample.

Via the germline V gene, CDR1 is MGHDK and CDR2 SYGVNS. Including the terminal cysteine and phenylalanine, the CDR3 comprises 14 residues. The DNA shown is the 42-base CDR3, in frame from base 1. V and J are trimmed by 7 bases and 5 bases, and the gene matches miss 7 bases of the junction. This material consisted of peripheral blood, taken in a trial of Ad26.COV2.S vaccine versus placebo. The sequence was collected from a person between 18 and 65 years old who received the Ad26.COV2.S COVID-19 vaccine or a placebo. The chain links TRBV25-1 with TRBJ1-4; 7 of the junction bases match TRBD1. The sequence in DNA is TGTGCCAGCACCCCCTGGGACAGCAATGAAAAACTGTTTTTT. Its product reads: CASTPWDSNEKLFF.